This TCR beta chain came from a study of control samples from healthy donors and cancer patients. This CDR3 spans 15 amino acids. V was trimmed by 1 base and J by 0 bases, leaving 9 bases between them. CDR1 and CDR2 from the germline V gene are SGDLS and YYNGEE. The data were produced by immunoSEQ multiplex PCR, yet TCRdb's version contains in-frame clones alone and is incomplete. The sample has around 64,000 clones, roughly 87% seen once. The chain recombines TRBV9 with TRBJ2-3; D unresolved. Sequenced sample: PBMCs. The receptor was derived from a man aged 55 to 70 with colorectal cancer. CDR3 sequence reads: CASSVFVDSTDTQYF. The DNA for the CDR3 is TGTGCCAGCAGCGTATTTGTGGATAGCACAGATACGCAGTATTTT.